Presented here are 13 T cell receptor beta chains from one specimen sequenced in a study of blood T cell repertoires in COVID-19. Assay used: immunoSEQ multiplex PCR; TCRdb lists only in-frame clones, some missing. There are 250,000 to 300,000 clones in the sample; approximately 87% occur only once, and over 9.5% lies in the top ten. Sequencing used peripheral blood. These receptors were obtained from a young woman with COVID-19, enrolled during active disease.

The chain recombines TRBV19 with TRBJ1-1; D is ambiguous. In germline, CDR1 is LNHDA, CDR2 SQIVND (reference sequence). Trimming took off 6 bases at V and 7 bases at J, with 12 bases between the two ends. This CDR3 comprises 12 residues. CDR3 coding DNA: TGTGCCAGTAGCCTGAGCAGCGTTGAAGCTTTCTTT. Protein sequence: CASSLSSVEAFF.

The chain has TRBV27 and TRBJ2-2; D is possibly TRBD1 (6 bases). The CDR3 extends over 14 amino acids. Trimming removed 7 bases from V and 5 bases from J, with 14 bases in between. CDR1 MNHEY and CDR2 SMNVEV come from the germline V gene (reference sequence). CDR3 sequence: CASTYQGMTGELFF. The CDR3 DNA sequence: TGTGCCAGCACCTATCAGGGGATGACCGGGGAGCTGTTTTTT.

The chain employs TRBV6-6 and TRBJ2-5; 8 bases are shared with TRBD2. CDR3 length equals 15 residues. Per germline, CDR1 MNHNY and CDR2 SVGAGI (reference sequence). J gave up 2 bases and V 4 bases, and 6 bases lay outside the gene matches. CDR3 in DNA: TGTGCCAGCAGTTCCCACATAGCGGGGCAAGAGACCCAGTACTTC. Translating gives CASSSHIAGQETQYF.

The chain has TRBV2 and TRBJ2-1; D remains unclear. CDR3 length equals 15 residues. The germline CDR1 and CDR2 sequences are SNHLY and FYNNEI. Trimming shortened V by 3 bases and J by 8 bases, and 17 bases separated the two germline ends. The CDR3 reads CASSERLLGTDEQFF. The CDR3 DNA is TGTGCCAGCAGTGAGCGGCTTTTAGGTACCGATGAGCAGTTCTTC.

The V gene is TRBV18, the J gene TRBJ2-7; D perhaps matches TRBD2 (6 bases). Germline CDR1 and CDR2: KGHSH and LQKENI. This CDR3 region has 15 residues. Trimming pared 3 bases from V and 0 bases from J, leaving 12 bases between. The CDR3 loop is CASSPAGRSSYEQYF. Here the CDR3 DNA reads TGTGCCAGCTCACCGGCGGGACGGAGCTCCTACGAGCAGTACTTC.

The V and J genes are TRBV19 and TRBJ1-1; D gene unclear. Germline V gene data show CDR1 as LNHDA and CDR2 as SQIVND (reference sequence). This CDR3 has 11 amino acids. V was cut by 3 bases and J by 11 bases, with 10 bases left in between. This CDR3 reads CASSIFGDAFF. For the CDR3, the DNA is TGTGCCAGTAGTATTTTTGGAGATGCTTTCTTT.

The chain joins TRBV4-1 to TRBJ1-6; D is possibly TRBD1 (5 bases). This CDR3 has 16 residues. Trimming removed 1 base from V and 6 bases from J, with 13 bases in between. CDR1 and CDR2 from the germline V gene are MGHRA and YSYEKL. CDR3 nucleotide sequence: TGCGCCAGCAGCCAAGGGATCGGCAGGGTTAATTCACCCCTCCACTTT. Its translation: CASSQGIGRVNSPLHF.

The rearrangement links TRBV7-9 to TRBJ2-3, with 9 bases aligning to TRBD2. Trimming cost V 2 bases and J 2 bases; bases outside gene matches: 2. Per the germline V gene, CDR1 is SEHNR and CDR2 is FQNEAQ (reference sequence). The CDR3 contains 15 residues. The CDR3, as DNA: TGTGCCAGCAGCTTACTAGCGGGGTACACAGATACGCAGTATTTT. Translating gives CASSLLAGYTDTQYF.

J is TRBJ2-1 and V is TRBV5-1; the D gene is possibly TRBD2 (6 bases). The germline V gene has CDR1 SGHRS and CDR2 YFSETQ. There are 16 residues in the CDR3. The V end was cut by 0 bases, the J end by 6 bases, with 16 bases between. This chain's CDR3 is CASSLGPTAGGNEQFF. In DNA form, the CDR3 reads TGCGCCAGCAGCTTGGGGCCCACCGCCGGGGGCAATGAGCAGTTCTTC.

The genes are TRBV5-1 and TRBJ2-7; D might be TRBD1 (7 bases). Germline assignment: CDR1 SGHRS and CDR2 YFSETQ. The CDR3 is 17 residues long. Trimming left V 4 bases short and J 6 bases short, with 26 bases between. Written as DNA, the CDR3 is TGCGCCAGCAGCCACAGGGGCCTATCCGGGACTCCTGGCGAGCAGTACTTC. Its translation: CASSHRGLSGTPGEQYF.

The chain employs TRBV5-4 and TRBJ2-2; TRBD2 matches at 9 bases. V shed 2 bases, J shed 5 bases, and the junction held 13 bases outside the gene matches. Germline V CDR1 and CDR2: SGHNT, YYREEE (reference sequence). The CDR3 length is 18 residues. CDR3 region: CASSFRSGGLGETGELFF. CDR3 nucleotide sequence: TGTGCCAGCAGCTTCCGTAGCGGGGGCCTTGGGGAGACCGGGGAGCTGTTTTTT.

The DNA for the CDR3 is TGCGCCAGCAGCCAATCTGGAGCGACAGGGGGTACCTACGAGCAGTACTTC. Amino acid sequence: CASSQSGATGGTYEQYF. J is TRBJ2-7 and V is TRBV4-1; 9 nucleotides match TRBD1. The junction had 10 bases not matched to a gene; V was cut back by 2 bases and J by 2 bases. Germline V lookup: CDR1 MGHRA, CDR2 YSYEKL. CDR3 length equals 17 residues.

This chain uses TRBV11-2 with TRBJ2-7; D gene uncertain. The V end lost 1 base, the J end lost 6 bases, and 22 bases lay between the germline ends. The CDR3 contains 17 residues. From germline, CDR1 is SGHAT and CDR2 FQNNGV. CDR3 in amino acids: CASSLAGWVDVTFEQYF. In DNA form, the CDR3 reads TGTGCCAGCAGCTTAGCGGGTTGGGTCGACGTCACCTTCGAGCAGTACTTC.